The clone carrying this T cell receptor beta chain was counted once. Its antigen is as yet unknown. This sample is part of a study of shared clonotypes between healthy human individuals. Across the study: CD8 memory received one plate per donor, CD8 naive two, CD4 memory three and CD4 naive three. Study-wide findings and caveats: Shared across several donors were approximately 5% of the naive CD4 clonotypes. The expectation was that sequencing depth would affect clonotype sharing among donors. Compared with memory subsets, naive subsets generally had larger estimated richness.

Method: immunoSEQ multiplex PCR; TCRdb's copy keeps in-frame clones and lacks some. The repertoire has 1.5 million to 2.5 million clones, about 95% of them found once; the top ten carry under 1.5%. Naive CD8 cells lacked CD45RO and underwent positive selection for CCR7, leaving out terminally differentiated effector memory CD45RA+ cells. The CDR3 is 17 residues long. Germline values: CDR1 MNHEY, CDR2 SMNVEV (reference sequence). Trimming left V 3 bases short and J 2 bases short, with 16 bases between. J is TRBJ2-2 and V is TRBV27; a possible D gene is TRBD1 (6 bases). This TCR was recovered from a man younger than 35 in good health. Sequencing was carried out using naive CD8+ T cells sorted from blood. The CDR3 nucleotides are TGTGCCAGCAGTTTTATCCATGGGGGCTACAACACCGGGGAGCTGTTTTTT. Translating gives CASSFIHGGYNTGELFF.